A single sample is the source of the 19 T cell receptor beta chains below, sequenced in a study of T cells in Graves' hyperthyroidism and ophthalmopathy. RNA transcripts gave rise to amplified TCR beta CDR3 regions. The HTBI set primed first-round TCR CDR3 RT-PCR. TCRdb reprocessed the multiplex PCR reads via MiXCR and lists one record per CDR3 protein. The data contain 500,000 to 750,000 distinct CDR3 sequences, approximately 15% of them singletons. The sequencing input was blood. The receptor set was obtained from a young woman with Graves' ophthalmopathy.

The table lists this clonotype with many counts. The chain combines TRBV30 with TRBJ2-7, with TRBD2 identical over 10 bases. This CDR3 spans 17 amino acids. The J segment lost 1 base and the V segment lost 3 bases, leaving 12 bases of the junction unmatched. Germline V gives CDR1 GTSNPN, CDR2 SVGIG (reference sequence). Here the CDR3 reads CAWRGRLAGERSYEQYF. CDR3 bases: TGTGCCTGGAGGGGACGGCTAGCGGGAGAGAGGTCCTACGAGCAGTACTTC.

This clonotype came up a few times. The chain carries TRBV4-3 and TRBJ1-2; perhaps TRBD1 as D (5 bases). The length of the CDR3 is 17 residues. Between the trimmed V and J ends, which lost 0 bases and 4 bases, there was a span of 18 bases. Germline assignment: CDR1 LGHNA and CDR2 YSLEER. CDR3 amino acids: CASSQDHLGGGIYGYTF. Here the CDR3 DNA reads TGCGCCAGCAGCCAAGATCATCTAGGCGGGGGAATCTATGGCTACACCTTC.

In this sample, this clonotype turned up many times. The chain combines TRBV5-5 with TRBJ2-3, with D unclear. This CDR3 has 16 amino acids. Germline values: CDR1 SGHKS, CDR2 YYEKEE (reference sequence). Trimming left V 0 bases short and J 1 base short, with 12 bases between. The CDR3 loop reads CASSLDKGSRTDTQYF. The DNA for the CDR3 is TGTGCCAGCAGCTTGGATAAGGGTTCACGCACAGATACGCAGTATTTT.

This clonotype has a count of ten or more. The gene calls are TRBV7-9 and TRBJ2-3; TRBD2 matches at 13 bases. Germline V gene data show CDR1 as SEHNR and CDR2 as FQNEAQ (reference sequence). V lost 4 bases and J lost 3; bases outside the gene matches: 13. The CDR3 runs to 19 residues. CDR3 region: CASSSSQGTSGIVTDTQYF. The CDR3 DNA reads as TGTGCCAGCAGCTCCTCTCAAGGGACTAGCGGGATCGTTACAGATACGCAGTATTTT.

This clonotype has ten or more counts. This chain uses TRBV7-3 with TRBJ2-2; 7 bases fit TRBD2. The CDR3 is 16 residues long. From germline, CDR1 is SGHTA and CDR2 FQGTGA. The J segment lost 1 base and the V segment lost 4 bases, leaving 6 bases of the junction unmatched. In nucleotides, the CDR3 is TGTGCCAGCAGCTCCTGGGGGGGAATGAACACCGGGGAGCTGTTTTTT. Protein sequence: CASSSWGGMNTGELFF.

This clonotype came up many times. The chain combines TRBV18 with TRBJ2-3, with 8 bases matching TRBD2. The CDR3 covers 16 residues. J was trimmed by 2 bases and V by 1 base; bases with no gene match: 5. CDR1 is KGHSH and CDR2 is LQKENI in the germline V gene. The DNA of the CDR3 is TGTGCCAGCTCACCACGGACGGGAGGGGTCACAGATACGCAGTATTTT. The encoded protein is CASSPRTGGVTDTQYF.

This clonotype occurred many times. The rearrangement joins TRBV5-1 to TRBJ1-3, with D possibly TRBD1 on 5 matching bases. With 5 bases removed from V and 0 bases from J, the gap between germline ends came to 18 bases. Germline CDR1 is SGHRS and CDR2 is YFSETQ. The CDR3 is 17 amino acids. The CDR3 bases are TGCGCCAGCAGTTCCGCCGGGACCGCCAACTCTGGAAACACCATATATTTT. Translating it yields CASSSAGTANSGNTIYF.

This clonotype has ten or more counts. The chain couples TRBV28 to TRBJ2-7; D unresolved. Trimming left V 5 bases short and J 4 bases short, with 6 bases between. Germline values: CDR1 MDHEN, CDR2 SYDVKM. The CDR3 totals 11 residues. As DNA, the CDR3 is TGTGCCAGCAGTCGCCAATACGAGCAGTACTTC. Translation: CASSRQYEQYF.

The V and J genes are TRBV12-3 or TRBV12-4 and TRBJ2-1; D gene unclear. Trimming took 5 bases from V and 5 from J, leaving 16 bases between them. This CDR3 has 15 amino acids. The CDR3: CASSRLGYTDNEQFF. The CDR3 region has the DNA TGTGCCAGCAGTCGACTGGGGTATACCGACAATGAGCAGTTCTTC.

This clonotype has a count of ten or more. V is TRBV29-1 and J is TRBJ1-1, with unresolved D. The CDR3 contains 13 residues. Trimming left V 2 bases short and J 4 bases short, with 11 bases between. CDR1 and CDR2 (germline): SQVTM, ANQGSEA. In DNA, the CDR3 is TGCAGCGTTGAAAAGGGCGGGAGCACTGAAGCTTTCTTT. This gives the protein CSVEKGGSTEAFF.

Many counts were recorded for this clonotype. The gene calls are TRBV6-1 and TRBJ2-3, with 7 bases that match TRBD2. CDR3 length: 15 residues. With V trimmed by 6 bases and J by 0 bases, 6 bases remained unmatched. CDR1 MNHNS and CDR2 SASEGT come from the germline V gene. The CDR3 DNA reads TGTGCCAGCAGATCAGCGGGATTTAGCACAGATACGCAGTATTTT. Amino acid sequence: CASRSAGFSTDTQYF.

There are a few counts of this clonotype. The rearrangement links TRBV5-8 to TRBJ1-2, with 9 bases aligning to TRBD1. J gave up 4 bases and V 2 bases, and 6 bases lay outside the gene matches. Germline V gene lookup returns CDR1 SGHTS and CDR2 YDEGEE. This CDR3 has 15 amino acids. The CDR3 reads CASSFQTGGSYGYTF. The CDR3 DNA reads TGTGCCAGCAGCTTCCAGACAGGGGGGAGCTATGGCTACACCTTC. Full variable domain (missing parts from reference TRBV5-8 and TRBJ1-2): EAGVTQSPTHLIKTRGQQATLRCSPISGHTSVYWYQQALGLGLQFLLWYDEGEERNRGNFPPRFSGRQFPNYSSELNVNALELEDSALYLCASSFQTGGSYGYTFGSGTRLTVV.

The table lists this clonotype with many counts. The genes are TRBV7-9 and TRBJ1-5, with 7 bases that match TRBD1. Germline loops: CDR1 SEHNR, CDR2 FQNEAQ (reference sequence). The CDR3 loop spans 15 amino acids. J gave up 7 bases and V 4 bases, and 10 bases lay outside the gene matches. The CDR3 nucleotides are TGTGCCAGCAGCTCAACAGGGGAAGGAGGCCAGCCCCAGCATTTT. Its protein is CASSSTGEGGQPQHF.

This clonotype has a count of ten or more. V and J are TRBV28 and TRBJ1-5; D uncertain. This CDR3 has 14 amino acids. Trimming removed 1 base at V and 8 bases at J, with 12 bases between. Germline V gives CDR1 MDHEN, CDR2 SYDVKM. Written as DNA, the CDR3 is TGTGCCAGCAGTTTATCGCAGTTTCAAGAGCCCCAGCATTTT. It translates to CASSLSQFQEPQHF.

This clonotype occurred many times. V is TRBV6-1 and J is TRBJ2-3; D could derive from TRBD1 or TRBD2 (5 bases each). This CDR3 comprises 12 residues. CDR1 and CDR2 from the germline V gene are MNHNS and SASEGT. The V end was cut by 10 bases, the J end by 7 bases, with 15 bases between. CDR3 bases: TGTGCCACCCTGTACGGGGACCATACGCAGTATTTT. This translates into CATLYGDHTQYF.

This clonotype was observed at least ten times. V gene TRBV14 combines with J gene TRBJ2-1, with D perhaps TRBD2 (6 bases). Per germline, CDR1 SGHDN and CDR2 FVKESK. The CDR3 is 16 residues long. V shed 0 bases and J shed 4 bases, with 13 bases lying between them. CDR3 bases: TGTGCCAGCAGCCAAGATGGGGCAGGGACTTACAATGAGCAGTTCTTC. This sequence encodes CASSQDGAGTYNEQFF.

In this sample, this clonotype turned up a few times. This CDR3 is CASSGQESSYNEQFF. The CDR3, as DNA: TGTGCCAGTAGTGGACAGGAGAGCTCCTACAATGAGCAGTTCTTC. The chain joins TRBV19 to TRBJ2-1; 7 nucleotides match TRBD1. The ends lost 5 bases at V and 0 bases at J; junction bases unmatched: 4. The germline V gene has CDR1 LNHDA and CDR2 SQIVND (reference sequence). The CDR3 extends over 15 amino acids.

This clonotype was found many times. The chain employs TRBV28 and TRBJ2-7; D might be TRBD1 (6 bases). V shed 4 bases and J shed 0 bases, with 13 bases lying between them. This CDR3 has 15 residues. The V gene's germline CDR1 is MDHEN and CDR2 SYDVKM. CDR3: CASSSSGVRSYEQYF. DNA for the CDR3: TGTGCCAGCAGTTCCTCAGGGGTCCGCTCCTACGAGCAGTACTTC.

This clonotype was counted at least ten times. This rearrangement joins TRBV5-8 to TRBJ2-1, with 11 nucleotides matching TRBD2. This CDR3 is built from 15 residues. Trimming took 4 bases from V and 5 from J; bases not matched to a gene: 5. CDR1 and CDR2 from the germline V gene are SGHTS and YDEGEE. CDR3 loop: CASSLSGRANNEQFF. The CDR3 DNA reads TGTGCCAGCAGCCTTAGCGGGAGGGCCAACAATGAGCAGTTCTTC.